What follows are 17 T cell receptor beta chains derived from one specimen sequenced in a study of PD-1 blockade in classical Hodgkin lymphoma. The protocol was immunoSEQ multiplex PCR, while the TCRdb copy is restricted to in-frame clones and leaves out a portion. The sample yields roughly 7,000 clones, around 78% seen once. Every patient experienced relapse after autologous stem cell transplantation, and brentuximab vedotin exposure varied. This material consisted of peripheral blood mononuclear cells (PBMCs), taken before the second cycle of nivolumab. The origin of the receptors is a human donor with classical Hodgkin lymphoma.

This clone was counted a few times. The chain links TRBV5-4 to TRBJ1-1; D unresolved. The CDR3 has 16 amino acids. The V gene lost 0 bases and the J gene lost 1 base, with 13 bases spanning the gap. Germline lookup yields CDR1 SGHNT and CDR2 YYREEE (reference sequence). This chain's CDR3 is CASSLEGGRANTEAFF. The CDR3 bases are TGTGCCAGCAGCTTGGAAGGCGGGAGAGCGAACACTGAAGCTTTCTTT.

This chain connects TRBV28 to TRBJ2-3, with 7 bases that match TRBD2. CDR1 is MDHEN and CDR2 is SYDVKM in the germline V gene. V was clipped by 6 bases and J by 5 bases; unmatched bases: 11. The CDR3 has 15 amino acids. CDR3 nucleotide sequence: TGTGCCAGCAGCCCATTGGGGGAGGGCCGAGATACGCAGTATTTT. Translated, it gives CASSPLGEGRDTQYF. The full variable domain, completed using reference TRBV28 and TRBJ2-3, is DVKVTQSSRYLVKRTGEKVFLECVQDMDHENMFWYRQDPGLGLRLIYFSYDVKMKEKGDIPEGYSVSREKKERFSLILESASTNQTSMYLCASSPLGEGRDTQYFGPGTRLTVL.

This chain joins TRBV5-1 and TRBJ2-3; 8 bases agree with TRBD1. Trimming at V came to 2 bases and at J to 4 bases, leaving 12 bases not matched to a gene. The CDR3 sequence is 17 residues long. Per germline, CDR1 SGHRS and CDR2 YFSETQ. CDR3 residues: CASSFGGQGRVADTQYF. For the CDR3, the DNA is TGCGCCAGCAGCTTCGGAGGACAGGGCAGAGTGGCAGATACGCAGTATTTT.

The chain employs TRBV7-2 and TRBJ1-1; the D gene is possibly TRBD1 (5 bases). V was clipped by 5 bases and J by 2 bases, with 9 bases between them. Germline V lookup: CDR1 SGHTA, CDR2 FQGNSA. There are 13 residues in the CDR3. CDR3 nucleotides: TGTGCCAGCAGCCCCGGACACAACACTGAAGCTTTCTTT. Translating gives CASSPGHNTEAFF.

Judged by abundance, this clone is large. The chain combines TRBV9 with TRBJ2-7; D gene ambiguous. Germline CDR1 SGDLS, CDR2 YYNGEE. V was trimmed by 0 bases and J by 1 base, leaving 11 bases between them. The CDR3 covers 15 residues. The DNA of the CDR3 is TGTGCCAGCAGCGTAGACGGTGCGGCTTCCTACGAGCAGTACTTC. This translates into CASSVDGAASYEQYF. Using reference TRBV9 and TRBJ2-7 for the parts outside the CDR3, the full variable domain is DSGVTQTPKHLITATGQRVTLRCSPRSGDLSVYWYQQSLDQGLQFLIQYYNGEERAKGNILERFSAQQFPDLHSELNLSSLELGDSALYFCASSVDGAASYEQYFGPGTRLTVT.

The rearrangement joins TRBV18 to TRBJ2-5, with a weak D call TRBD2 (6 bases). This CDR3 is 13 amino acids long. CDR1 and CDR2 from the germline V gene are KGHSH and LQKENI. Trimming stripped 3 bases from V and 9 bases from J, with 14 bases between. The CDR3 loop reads CASSPTGVPPQYF. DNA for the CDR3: TGTGCCAGCTCACCCACGGGGGTACCGCCCCAGTACTTC.

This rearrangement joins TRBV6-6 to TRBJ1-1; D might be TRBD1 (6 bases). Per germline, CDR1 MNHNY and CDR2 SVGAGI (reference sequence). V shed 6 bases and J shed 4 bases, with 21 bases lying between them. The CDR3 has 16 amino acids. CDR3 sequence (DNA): TGTGCCAGCAGACCCTCGAGGGGGGGCCAAGGCACTGAAGCTTTCTTT. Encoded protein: CASRPSRGGQGTEAFF.

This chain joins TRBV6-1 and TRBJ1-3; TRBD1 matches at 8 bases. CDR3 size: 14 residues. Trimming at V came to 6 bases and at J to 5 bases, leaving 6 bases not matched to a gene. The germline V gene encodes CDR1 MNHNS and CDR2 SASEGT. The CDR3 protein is CASRRTGRRNTIYF. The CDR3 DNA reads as TGTGCCAGCAGGAGGACAGGGCGTAGAAACACCATATATTTT.

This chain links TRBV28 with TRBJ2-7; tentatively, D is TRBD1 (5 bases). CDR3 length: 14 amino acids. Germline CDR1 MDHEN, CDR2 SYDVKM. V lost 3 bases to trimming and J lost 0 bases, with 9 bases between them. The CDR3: CASSFYRGSYEQYF. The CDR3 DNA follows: TGTGCCAGCAGTTTTTATAGGGGCTCCTACGAGCAGTACTTC. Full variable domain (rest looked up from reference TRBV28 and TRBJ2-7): DVKVTQSSRYLVKRTGEKVFLECVQDMDHENMFWYRQDPGLGLRLIYFSYDVKMKEKGDIPEGYSVSREKKERFSLILESASTNQTSMYLCASSFYRGSYEQYFGPGTRLTVT.

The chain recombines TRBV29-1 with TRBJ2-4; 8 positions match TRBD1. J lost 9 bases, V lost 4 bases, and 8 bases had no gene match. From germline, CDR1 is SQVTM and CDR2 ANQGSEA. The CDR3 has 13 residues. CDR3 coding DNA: TGCAGCGTTGCCCGGACAGGGATCGGCATTCAGTACTTC. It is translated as CSVARTGIGIQYF.

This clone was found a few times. The CDR3, as DNA: TGTGCCAGCAGGGAATACACCGGGGAGCTGTTTTTT. It encodes CASREYTGELFF. The chain uses TRBV7-9 and TRBJ2-2; D remains ambiguous. V lost 6 bases and J 3 bases, leaving 5 bases between the germline ends. CDR1 and CDR2 (germline): SEHNR, FQNEAQ (reference sequence). This CDR3 is 12 amino acids long.

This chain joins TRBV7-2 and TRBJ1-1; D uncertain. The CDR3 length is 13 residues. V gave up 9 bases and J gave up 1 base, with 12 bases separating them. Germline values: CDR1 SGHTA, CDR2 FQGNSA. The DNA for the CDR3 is TGTGCCAGTAGTGGCCTCGCGAACACTGAAGCTTTCTTT. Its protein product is CASSGLANTEAFF.

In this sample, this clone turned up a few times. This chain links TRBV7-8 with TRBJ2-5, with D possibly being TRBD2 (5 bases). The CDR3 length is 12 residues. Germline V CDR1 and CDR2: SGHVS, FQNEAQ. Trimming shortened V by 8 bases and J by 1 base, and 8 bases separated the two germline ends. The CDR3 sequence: CASGLFQETQYF. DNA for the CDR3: TGTGCCAGCGGACTTTTCCAAGAGACCCAGTACTTC.

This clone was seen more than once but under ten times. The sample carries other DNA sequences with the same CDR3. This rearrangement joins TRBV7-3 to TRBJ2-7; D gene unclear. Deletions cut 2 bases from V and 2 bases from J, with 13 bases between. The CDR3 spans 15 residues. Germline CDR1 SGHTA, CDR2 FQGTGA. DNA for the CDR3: TGTGCCAGCAGCTTATACTCCGGGTCCCCCTACGAGCAGTACTTC. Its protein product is CASSLYSGSPYEQYF.

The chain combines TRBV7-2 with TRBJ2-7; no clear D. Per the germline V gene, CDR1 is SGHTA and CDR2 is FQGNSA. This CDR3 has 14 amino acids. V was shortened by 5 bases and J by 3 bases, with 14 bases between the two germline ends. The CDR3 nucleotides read TGTGCCAGCAGCCCGGCCCGTAGCCTCTACGAGCAGTACTTC. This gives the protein CASSPARSLYEQYF.

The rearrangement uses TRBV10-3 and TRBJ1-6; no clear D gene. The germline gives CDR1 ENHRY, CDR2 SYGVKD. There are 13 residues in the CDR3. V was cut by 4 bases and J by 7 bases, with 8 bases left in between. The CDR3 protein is CAISGRYNSPLHF. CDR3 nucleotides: TGTGCCATCAGTGGACGGTACAATTCACCCCTCCACTTT.

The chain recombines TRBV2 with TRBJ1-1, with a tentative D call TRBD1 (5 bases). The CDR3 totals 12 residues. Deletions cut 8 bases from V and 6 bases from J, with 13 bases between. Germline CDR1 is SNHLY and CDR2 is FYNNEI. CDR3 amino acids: CASGAGFAEAFF. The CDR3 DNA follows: TGTGCCAGCGGGGCGGGCTTTGCTGAAGCTTTCTTT.